This T cell receptor beta chain appears in the sequencing data of a study of T cell repertoires in cytomegalovirus infection. Study-wide context: Recently identified HLA-C-restricted CMV epitopes and well-studied HLA-B-restricted CMV epitopes were used by the study. Matching HLA type and CMV infection were both indicated by public TCR beta signatures.

The CDR3 contains 15 residues. CDR1 and CDR2 (germline): DFQATT, SNEGSKA (reference sequence). The junction had 8 bases not matched to a gene; V was cut back by 5 bases and J by 6 bases. This clonotype was recorded a few times. What it recognizes is unknown. Study results and limitations: What dominated the ex vivo response were HLA-C-restricted CMV-specific TCR beta clonotypes.

TCRdb itself ran the reads through MiXCR, one entry per CDR3 protein. The data hold around 500,000 distinct CDR3 sequences, with under 55% observed a single time. This chain connects TRBV20-1 to TRBJ2-2; 11 bases are a match to TRBD2. The sequence was collected from a human donor in good health (CMV status not recorded). Some clones in this sample may be carry-over from other donors' samples. The sequences come from cultured PBMCs, collected from culture after CMV antigen stimulation. This chain's CDR3 is CSAVGLAGIPGELFF. In DNA form, the CDR3 reads TGCAGTGCTGTTGGACTAGCGGGCATCCCCGGGGAGCTGTTTTTT.